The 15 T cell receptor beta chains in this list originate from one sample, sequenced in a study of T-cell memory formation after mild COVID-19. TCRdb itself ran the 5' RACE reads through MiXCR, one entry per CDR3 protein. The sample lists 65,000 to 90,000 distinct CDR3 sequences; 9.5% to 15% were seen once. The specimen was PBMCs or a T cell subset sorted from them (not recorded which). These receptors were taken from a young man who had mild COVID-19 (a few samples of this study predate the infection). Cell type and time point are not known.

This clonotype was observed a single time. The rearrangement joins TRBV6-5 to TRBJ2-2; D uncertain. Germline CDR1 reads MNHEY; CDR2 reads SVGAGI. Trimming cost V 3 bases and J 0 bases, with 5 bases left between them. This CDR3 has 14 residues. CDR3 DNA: TGTGCCAGCAGTTATGGCCCGAACACCGGGGAGCTGTTTTTT. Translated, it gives CASSYGPNTGELFF.

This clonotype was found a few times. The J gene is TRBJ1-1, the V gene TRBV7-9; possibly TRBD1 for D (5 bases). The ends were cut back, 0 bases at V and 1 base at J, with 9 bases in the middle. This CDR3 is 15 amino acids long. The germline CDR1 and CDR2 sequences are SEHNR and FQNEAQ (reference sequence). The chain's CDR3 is CASSLAQGENTEAFF. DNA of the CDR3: TGTGCCAGCAGCTTAGCGCAGGGCGAGAACACTGAAGCTTTCTTT.

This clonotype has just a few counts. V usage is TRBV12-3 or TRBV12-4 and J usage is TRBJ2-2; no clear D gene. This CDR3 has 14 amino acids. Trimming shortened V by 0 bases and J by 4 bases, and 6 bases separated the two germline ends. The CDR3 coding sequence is TGTGCCAGCAGTTTAGCGCCGGGCACCGGGGAGCTGTTTTTT. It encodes CASSLAPGTGELFF.

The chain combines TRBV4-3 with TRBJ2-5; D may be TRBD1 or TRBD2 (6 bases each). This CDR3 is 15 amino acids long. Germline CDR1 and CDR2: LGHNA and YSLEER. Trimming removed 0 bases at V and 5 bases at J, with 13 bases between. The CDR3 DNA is TGCGCCAGCAGCCAAGATTCGGGGGCCTGGGAGACCCAGTACTTC. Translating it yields CASSQDSGAWETQYF.

The chain's CDR3 is CASSHRGPDQETQYF. CDR3 bases: TGTGCCAGCAGCCACAGGGGGCCCGATCAAGAGACCCAGTACTTC. The rearrangement uses TRBV14 and TRBJ2-5, with 8 bases that match TRBD1. CDR1 and CDR2 (germline): SGHDN, FVKESK. There are 15 residues in the CDR3. With 3 bases clipped from V and 2 bases from J, the junction kept 5 bases outside the gene matches.

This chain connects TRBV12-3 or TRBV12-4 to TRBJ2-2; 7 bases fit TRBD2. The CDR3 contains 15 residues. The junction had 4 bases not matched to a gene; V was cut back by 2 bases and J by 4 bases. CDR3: CASSLRLAGTGELFF. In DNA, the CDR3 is TGTGCCAGCAGTTTACGACTAGCTGGCACCGGGGAGCTGTTTTTT.

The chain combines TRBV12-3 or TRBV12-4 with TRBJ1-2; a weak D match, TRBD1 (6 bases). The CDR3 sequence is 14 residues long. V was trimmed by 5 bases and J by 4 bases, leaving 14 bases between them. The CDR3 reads CASSGGQLTYGYTF. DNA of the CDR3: TGTGCCAGCAGTGGGGGACAACTGACCTATGGCTACACCTTC.

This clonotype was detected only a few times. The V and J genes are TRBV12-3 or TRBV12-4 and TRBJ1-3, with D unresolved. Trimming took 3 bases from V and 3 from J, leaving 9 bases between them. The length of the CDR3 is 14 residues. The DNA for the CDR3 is TGTGCCAGCAGTTTCACCCCCGGTGGAAACACCATATATTTT. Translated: CASSFTPGGNTIYF.

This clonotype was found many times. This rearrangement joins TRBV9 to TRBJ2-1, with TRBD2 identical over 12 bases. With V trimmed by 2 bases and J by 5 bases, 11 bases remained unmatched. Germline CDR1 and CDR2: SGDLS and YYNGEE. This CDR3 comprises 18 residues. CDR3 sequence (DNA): TGTGCCAGCAGCGTTAGACTAGCGGGGGTAGGAGCACACAATGAGCAGTTCTTC. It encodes CASSVRLAGVGAHNEQFF.

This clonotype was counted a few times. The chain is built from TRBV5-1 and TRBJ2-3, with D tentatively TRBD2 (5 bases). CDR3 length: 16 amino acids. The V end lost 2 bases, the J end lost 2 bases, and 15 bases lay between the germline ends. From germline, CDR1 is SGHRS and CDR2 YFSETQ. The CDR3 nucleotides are TGCGCCAGCAGCTTTCCCCTAGCAAGGGCCACAGATACGCAGTATTTT. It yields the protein CASSFPLARATDTQYF.

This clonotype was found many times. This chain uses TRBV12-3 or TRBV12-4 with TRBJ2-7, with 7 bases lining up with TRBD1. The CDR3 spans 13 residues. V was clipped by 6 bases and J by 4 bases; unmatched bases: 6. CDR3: CASSSTGSYEQYF. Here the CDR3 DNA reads TGTGCCAGCAGCTCGACAGGGAGTTACGAGCAGTACTTC.

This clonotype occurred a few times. This chain's CDR3 is CASSSDLQETQYF. CDR3 coding DNA: TGCGCCAGCAGCTCGGACCTTCAAGAGACCCAGTACTTC. The chain couples TRBV5-1 to TRBJ2-5; D uncertain. CDR1 is SGHRS, CDR2 YFSETQ, per germline. Trimming shortened V by 3 bases and J by 2 bases, and 8 bases separated the two germline ends. The CDR3 has 13 residues.

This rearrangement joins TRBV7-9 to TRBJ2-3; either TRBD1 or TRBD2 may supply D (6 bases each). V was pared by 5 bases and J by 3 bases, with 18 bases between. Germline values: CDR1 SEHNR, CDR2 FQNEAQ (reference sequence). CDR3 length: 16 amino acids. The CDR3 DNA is TGTGCCAGCAGCCCCGCCGTACGGGGGCCGACAGATACGCAGTATTTT. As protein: CASSPAVRGPTDTQYF.

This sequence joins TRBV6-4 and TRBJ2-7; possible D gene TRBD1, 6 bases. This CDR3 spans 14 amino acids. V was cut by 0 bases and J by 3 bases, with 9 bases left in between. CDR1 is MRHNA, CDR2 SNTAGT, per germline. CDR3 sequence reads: CASSDSGQSYEQYV. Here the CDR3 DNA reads TGTGCCAGCAGTGACTCGGGACAAAGCTACGAGCAGTACGTC.

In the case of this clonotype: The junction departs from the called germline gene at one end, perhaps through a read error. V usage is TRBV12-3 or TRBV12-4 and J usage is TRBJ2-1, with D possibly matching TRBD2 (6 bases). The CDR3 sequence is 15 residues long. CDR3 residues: CASSLAPWSYNEQFF. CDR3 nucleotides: TGTGCCAGCAGTCTAGCGCCCTGGTCCTACAATGAGCAGTTCTTC.